The source of this TCR beta chain is a study of T cell responses to AZD1222 COVID-19 vaccine. This CDR3 has 17 amino acids. Germline assignment: CDR1 MDHEN and CDR2 SYDVKM. Germline trimming cut 6 bases from V and 6 bases from J; bases unmatched to any gene: 13. Assay used: immunoSEQ multiplex PCR; TCRdb lists only in-frame clones, some missing. The data contain some 96,000 clones, around 87% of them seen just once; the ten biggest clones take up 4.2%. The receptor's source is an adult in good health. The sequencing used peripheral blood, collected on day 0 of MenACWY control vaccination. The V and J genes are TRBV28 and TRBJ1-6; TRBD1 agrees at 8 bases. The CDR3 DNA is TGTGCCAGCAGGCGAAGAAGGGACAGGCGTCCTAATTCACCCCTCCACTTT. It codes for CASRRRRDRRPNSPLHF.